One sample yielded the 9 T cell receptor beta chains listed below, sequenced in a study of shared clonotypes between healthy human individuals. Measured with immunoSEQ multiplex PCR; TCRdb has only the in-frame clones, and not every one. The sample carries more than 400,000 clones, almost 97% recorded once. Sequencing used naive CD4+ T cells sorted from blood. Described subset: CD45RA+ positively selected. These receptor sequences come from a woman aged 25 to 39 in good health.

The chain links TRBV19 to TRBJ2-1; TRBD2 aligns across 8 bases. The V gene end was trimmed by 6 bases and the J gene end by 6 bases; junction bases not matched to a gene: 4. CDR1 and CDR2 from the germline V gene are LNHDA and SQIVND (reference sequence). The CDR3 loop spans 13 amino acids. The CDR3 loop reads CASRSGRSNEQFF. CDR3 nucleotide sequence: TGTGCCAGTAGGAGCGGGAGAAGCAATGAGCAGTTCTTC.

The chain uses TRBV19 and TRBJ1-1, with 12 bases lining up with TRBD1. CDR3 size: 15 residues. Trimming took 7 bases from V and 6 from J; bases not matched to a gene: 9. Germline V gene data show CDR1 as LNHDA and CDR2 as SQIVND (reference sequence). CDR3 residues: CASKWDRGPRAEAFF. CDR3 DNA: TGTGCCAGTAAGTGGGACAGGGGGCCCCGGGCTGAAGCTTTCTTT.

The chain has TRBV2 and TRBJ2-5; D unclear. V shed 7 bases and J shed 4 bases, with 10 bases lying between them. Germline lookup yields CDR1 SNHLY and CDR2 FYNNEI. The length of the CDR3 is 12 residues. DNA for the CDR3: TGTGCCAGCACCGACGTAGGAGAGACCCAGTACTTC. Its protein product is CASTDVGETQYF.

DNA of the CDR3: TGTGCCAGCCGACCAGAACTAGCGGGAATGTACGAGCAGTACTTC. Amino acids: CASRPELAGMYEQYF. The chain combines TRBV2 with TRBJ2-7; TRBD2 agrees at 10 bases. The CDR3 is 15 residues long. From germline, CDR1 is SNHLY and CDR2 FYNNEI. Trimming removed 8 bases from V and 4 bases from J; junction bases left unmatched: 11.

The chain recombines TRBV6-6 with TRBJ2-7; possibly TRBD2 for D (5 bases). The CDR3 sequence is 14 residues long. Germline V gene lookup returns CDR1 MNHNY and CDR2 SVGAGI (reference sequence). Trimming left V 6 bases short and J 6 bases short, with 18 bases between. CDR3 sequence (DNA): TGTGCCAGCAGCTTTAGTGGTTCGGACTGCGAGCAGTACTTC. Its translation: CASSFSGSDCEQYF.

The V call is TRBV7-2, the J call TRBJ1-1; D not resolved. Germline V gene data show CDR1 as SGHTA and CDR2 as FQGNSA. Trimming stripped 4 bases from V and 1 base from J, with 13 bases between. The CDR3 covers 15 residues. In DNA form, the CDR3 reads TGTGCCAGCAGCTCCCAAGCCTTGAGGAACACTGAAGCTTTCTTT. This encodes CASSSQALRNTEAFF. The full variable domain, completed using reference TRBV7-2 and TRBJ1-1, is GAGVSQSPSNKVTEKGKDVELRCDPISGHTALYWYRQSLGQGLEFLIYFQGNSAPDKSGLPSDRFSAERTGGSVSTLTIQRTQQEDSAVYLCASSSQALRNTEAFFGQGTRLTVV.

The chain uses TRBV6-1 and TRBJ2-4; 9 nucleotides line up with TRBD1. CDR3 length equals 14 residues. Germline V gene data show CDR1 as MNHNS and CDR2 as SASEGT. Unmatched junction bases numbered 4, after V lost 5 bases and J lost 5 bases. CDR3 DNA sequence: TGTGCCAGCAGTCCGGGACAGGGCGAAAACATTCAGTACTTC. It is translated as CASSPGQGENIQYF.

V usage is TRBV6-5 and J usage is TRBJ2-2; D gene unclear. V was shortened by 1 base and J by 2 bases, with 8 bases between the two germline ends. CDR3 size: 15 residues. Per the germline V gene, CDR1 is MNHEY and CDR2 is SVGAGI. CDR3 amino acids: CASSYYSSNTGELFF. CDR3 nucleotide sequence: TGTGCCAGCAGTTACTACAGTTCAAACACCGGGGAGCTGTTTTTT.

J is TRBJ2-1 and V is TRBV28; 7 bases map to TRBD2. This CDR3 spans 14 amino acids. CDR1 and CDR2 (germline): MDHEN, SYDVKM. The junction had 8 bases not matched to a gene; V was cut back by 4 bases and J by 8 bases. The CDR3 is CASSSVARGDEQFF. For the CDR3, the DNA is TGTGCCAGCAGTTCAGTAGCTCGGGGGGATGAGCAGTTCTTC.